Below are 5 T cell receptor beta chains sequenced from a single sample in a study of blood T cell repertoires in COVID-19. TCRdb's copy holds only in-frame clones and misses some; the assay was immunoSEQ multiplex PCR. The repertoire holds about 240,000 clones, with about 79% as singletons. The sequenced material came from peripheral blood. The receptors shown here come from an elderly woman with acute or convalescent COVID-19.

CDR3: CASSRQPGQGRHEQFF. In DNA form, the CDR3 reads TGTGCCAGCAGTCGCCAACCGGGACAGGGCCGACATGAGCAGTTCTTC. The rearrangement links TRBV28 to TRBJ2-1; 9 bases match TRBD1. CDR1 is MDHEN and CDR2 is SYDVKM in the germline V gene. The CDR3 loop spans 16 amino acids. The V segment lost 5 bases and the J segment 8 bases; nucleotides outside the gene matches: 13.

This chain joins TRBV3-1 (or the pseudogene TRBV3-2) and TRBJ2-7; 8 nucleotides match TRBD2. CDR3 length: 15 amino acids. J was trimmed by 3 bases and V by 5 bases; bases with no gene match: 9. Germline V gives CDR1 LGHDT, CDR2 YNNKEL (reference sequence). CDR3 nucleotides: TGTGCCAGCAGCAAACGGGGGGGACCAGTCTACGAGCAGTACTTC. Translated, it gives CASSKRGGPVYEQYF.

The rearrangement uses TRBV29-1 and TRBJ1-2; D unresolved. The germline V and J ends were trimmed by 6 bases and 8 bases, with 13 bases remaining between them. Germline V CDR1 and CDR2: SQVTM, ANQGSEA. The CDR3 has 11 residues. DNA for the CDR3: TGCAGCGTGGGTCCTACGGGGGGCTACACCTTC. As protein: CSVGPTGGYTF. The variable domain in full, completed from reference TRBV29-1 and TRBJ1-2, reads SAVISQKPSRDICQRGTSLTIQCQVDSQVTMMFWYRQQPGQSLTLIATANQGSEATYESGFVIDKFPISRPNLTFSTLTVSNMSPEDSSIYLCSVGPTGGYTFGSGTRLTVV.

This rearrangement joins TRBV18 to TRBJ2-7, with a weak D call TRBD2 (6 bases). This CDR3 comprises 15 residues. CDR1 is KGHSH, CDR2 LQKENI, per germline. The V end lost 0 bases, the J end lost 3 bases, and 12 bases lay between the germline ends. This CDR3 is CASSPPGRGGYEQYF. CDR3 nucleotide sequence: TGTGCCAGCTCACCACCGGGTAGGGGAGGCTACGAGCAGTACTTC.

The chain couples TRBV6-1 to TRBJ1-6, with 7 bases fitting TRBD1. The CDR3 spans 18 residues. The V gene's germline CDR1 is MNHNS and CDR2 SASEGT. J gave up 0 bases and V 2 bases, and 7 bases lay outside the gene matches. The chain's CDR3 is CASSERTGLSSYNSPLHF. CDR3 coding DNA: TGTGCCAGCAGTGAACGGACAGGCCTAAGCTCCTATAATTCACCCCTCCACTTT.